The 22 T cell receptor beta chains below all came from one sample that was sequenced in a study of blood T cell repertoires in COVID-19. Sequencing used immunoSEQ multiplex PCR; TCRdb keeps in-frame clones, though not all of them. In the table there are about 670,000 clones, more than 80% of which are singletons. The source material was peripheral blood. The receptor source for this set is a woman under 30 with acute or convalescent COVID-19.

This sequence joins TRBV6-6 and TRBJ2-7; TRBD1 matches 9 bases. V was pared by 0 bases and J by 3 bases, with 3 bases of the junction left unmatched. Germline V gene sequence: CDR1 MNHNY, CDR2 SVGAGI (reference sequence). The CDR3 is made up of 15 amino acids. The CDR3 nucleotides read TGTGCCAGCAGTTACTCGGACAGGGGAGGCTACGAGCAGTACTTC. Protein product: CASSYSDRGGYEQYF.

V and J are TRBV2 and TRBJ2-3; 8 bases are a match to TRBD2. CDR3 length equals 15 residues. Looked up from germline, CDR1 is SNHLY and CDR2 is FYNNEI. Trimming removed 6 bases from V and 0 bases from J; junction bases left unmatched: 5. This CDR3 reads CASRWRGDSTDTQYF. For the CDR3, the DNA is TGTGCCAGCAGATGGCGGGGGGATAGCACAGATACGCAGTATTTT.

J is TRBJ2-3 and V is TRBV5-1, with 9 bases identical to TRBD2. From germline, CDR1 is SGHRS and CDR2 YFSETQ. This CDR3 comprises 14 residues. V trimming: 7 bases; J trimming: 1 base; junction bases outside the gene matches: 4. DNA for the CDR3: TGCGCCAGCTGGCGGGGGGGCGGCACAGATACGCAGTATTTT. Encoded protein: CASWRGGGTDTQYF.

The V and J genes are TRBV11-3 and TRBJ2-5, with 8 bases matching TRBD1. V was pared by 3 bases and J by 4 bases, with 4 bases of the junction left unmatched. Germline lookup yields CDR1 SGHNT and CDR2 YENEEA. The CDR3 loop spans 14 amino acids. The DNA of the CDR3 is TGTGCCAGCAGCTTTGGACAGGGAGGAGAGACCCAGTACTTC. Encoded protein: CASSFGQGGETQYF.

This chain joins TRBV11-2 and TRBJ2-3, with 11 positions matching TRBD2. V lost 5 bases and J lost 0; bases outside the gene matches: 13. CDR1 is SGHAT and CDR2 is FQNNGV in the germline V gene. The CDR3 contains 19 residues. The CDR3 nucleotides are TGTGCCAGCAGCAGAACCGGGACTAGCGGAGCCACTAGCACAGATACGCAGTATTTT. Its protein product is CASSRTGTSGATSTDTQYF.

The rearrangement uses TRBV5-5 and TRBJ1-2; 8 bases line up with TRBD1. Germline CDR1 and CDR2: SGHKS and YYEKEE (reference sequence). Germline trimming cut 4 bases from V and 4 bases from J; bases unmatched to any gene: 9. This CDR3 comprises 15 residues. CDR3 residues: CASSTRQGMSYGYTF. The CDR3 DNA reads as TGTGCCAGCAGCACCAGACAGGGGATGAGCTATGGCTACACCTTC.

J is TRBJ1-2 and V is TRBV30, with a weak D call TRBD1 (6 bases). The CDR3 contains 14 residues. V lost 3 bases to trimming and J lost 1 base, with 12 bases between them. Germline V CDR1 and CDR2: GTSNPN, SVGIG (reference sequence). CDR3: CAWRGRGFNYGYTF. The CDR3 region has the DNA TGTGCCTGGAGGGGCAGGGGCTTTAACTATGGCTACACCTTC.

The rearrangement joins TRBV6-4 to TRBJ1-4; maybe TRBD1 (6 bases). CDR1 is MRHNA, CDR2 SNTAGT, per germline. Trimming removed 3 bases at V and 3 bases at J, with 11 bases between. CDR3 size: 15 residues. CDR3 sequence reads: CASSDVGAANEKLFF. CDR3 nucleotide sequence: TGTGCCAGCAGTGATGTGGGGGCGGCTAATGAAAAACTGTTTTTT.

The V call is TRBV11-2, the J call TRBJ2-5; tentative D call: TRBD1 (5 bases). The CDR3 runs to 13 residues. V was clipped by 0 bases and J by 5 bases, with 7 bases between them. Germline V CDR1 and CDR2: SGHAT, FQNNGV. In nucleotides, the CDR3 is TGTGCCAGCAGCTTAGACAGGGCCGAGACCCAGTACTTC. This sequence encodes CASSLDRAETQYF.

The chain carries TRBV5-4 and TRBJ2-7; TRBD1 agrees at 8 bases. CDR1 is SGHNT and CDR2 is YYREEE in the germline V gene (reference sequence). V shed 3 bases and J 2 bases; nucleotides not matched to a gene: 4. This CDR3 contains 14 residues. CDR3 in DNA: TGTGCCAGCAGCTCTGACAGGGGAGCCTACGAGCAGTACTTC. Translated: CASSSDRGAYEQYF. The whole variable domain, filled in from reference TRBV5-4 and TRBJ2-7, reads ETGVTQSPTHLIKTRGQQVTLRCSSQSGHNTVSWYQQALGQGPQFIFQYYREEENGRGNFPPRFSGLQFPNYSSELNVNALELDDSALYLCASSSDRGAYEQYFGPGTRLTVT.

The CDR3 sequence is CASSFGQSYGYTF. The DNA of the CDR3 is TGCGCCAGCAGCTTCGGACAAAGCTATGGCTACACCTTC. The chain combines TRBV5-1 with TRBJ1-2; TRBD1 might be the D (5 bases). The germline V gene has CDR1 SGHRS and CDR2 YFSETQ. The CDR3 spans 13 residues. Trimming shortened V by 2 bases and J by 4 bases, and 9 bases separated the two germline ends.

The chain couples TRBV7-8 to TRBJ1-5; D is possibly TRBD1 (5 bases). In germline, CDR1 is SGHVS, CDR2 FQNEAQ. V lost 0 bases and J lost 5, with 11 bases in between. There are 15 residues in the CDR3. The DNA for the CDR3 is TGTGCCAGCAGCTTAGCGGGGAGGGGTTATCAGCCCCAGCATTTT. Translated, it gives CASSLAGRGYQPQHF.

The chain employs TRBV5-1 and TRBJ2-2, with 10 bases matching TRBD2. The germline V gene has CDR1 SGHRS and CDR2 YFSETQ. The CDR3 runs 16 residues. V lost 3 bases and J lost 5; bases outside the gene matches: 7. CDR3 protein: CASSSAGTSETGELFF. In DNA, the CDR3 is TGCGCCAGCAGCTCTGCCGGGACTAGCGAAACCGGGGAGCTGTTTTTT.

In DNA, the CDR3 is TGTGCCAGCAGCCCGCTAGCGGGGGGACCGACCGGAGATACGCAGTATTTT. It is translated as CASSPLAGGPTGDTQYF. This sequence joins TRBV9 and TRBJ2-3; 11 nucleotides match TRBD2. CDR3 length equals 17 residues. Per germline, CDR1 SGDLS and CDR2 YYNGEE. V shed 4 bases, J shed 5 bases, and the junction held 12 bases outside the gene matches.

The chain uses TRBV7-2 and TRBJ1-6; 8 bases are a match to TRBD1. The CDR3 consists of 19 residues. V dropped 4 bases and J dropped 4; count of bases not matched to a gene: 15. In germline, CDR1 is SGHTA, CDR2 FQGNSA. CDR3 coding DNA: TGTGCCAGCAGCTGGAGTCCCCCCTCAGGGGGCCGGTATAATTCACCCCTCCACTTT. Translated, it gives CASSWSPPSGGRYNSPLHF. The full variable domain, in which reference TRBV7-2 and TRBJ1-6 provide the parts outside the CDR3, is GAGVSQSPSNKVTEKGKDVELRCDPISGHTALYWYRQSLGQGLEFLIYFQGNSAPDKSGLPSDRFSAERTGGSVSTLTIQRTQQEDSAVYLCASSWSPPSGGRYNSPLHFGNGTRLTVT.

This clone showed up just a few times. V and J are TRBV28 and TRBJ1-1, with unresolved D. This CDR3 spans 15 amino acids. V dropped 5 bases and J dropped 0 bases, with 13 bases sitting between them. The germline V gene has CDR1 MDHEN and CDR2 SYDVKM. The CDR3 here is CASSGLTPMNTEAFF. In DNA, the CDR3 is TGTGCCAGCAGTGGTCTGACTCCTATGAACACTGAAGCTTTCTTT.

This clone was picked up one time. J is TRBJ1-1 and V is TRBV28; D perhaps matches TRBD1 (6 bases). Looked up from germline, CDR1 is MDHEN and CDR2 is SYDVKM. V was trimmed by 7 bases and J by 8 bases, leaving 17 bases between them. The CDR3 is made up of 13 amino acids. The CDR3 coding sequence is TGTGCCAGCACCACACAGGGAAGACGAGAAGCTTTCTTT. Protein: CASTTQGRREAFF.

The chain is built from TRBV12-3 or TRBV12-4 and TRBJ1-5; 10 nucleotides align to TRBD1. The CDR3 loop spans 11 amino acids. V dropped 5 bases and J dropped 13; count of bases not matched to a gene: 2. CDR3 sequence reads: CASSLDRGQHF. As DNA, the CDR3 is TGTGCCAGCAGTCTGGACAGGGGGCAGCATTTT.

V gene TRBV10-3 combines with J gene TRBJ1-2; possible D gene TRBD1, 6 bases. The CDR3 extends over 11 amino acids. V lost 6 bases and J lost 7, with 9 bases in between. Looked up from germline, CDR1 is ENHRY and CDR2 is SYGVKD. The CDR3 loop reads CAIRQGPGYTF. For the CDR3, the DNA is TGTGCCATCAGACAGGGACCTGGCTACACCTTC.

V usage is TRBV12-3 or TRBV12-4 and J usage is TRBJ1-2; 8 nucleotides agree with TRBD1. The CDR3 sequence is 13 residues long. With V trimmed by 7 bases and J by 8 bases, 9 bases remained unmatched. The CDR3 sequence is CASTAGQGWGYTF. CDR3 coding DNA: TGTGCCAGCACCGCCGGACAGGGTTGGGGCTACACCTTC.

The J gene is TRBJ2-1, the V gene TRBV5-4, with D tentatively TRBD1 (6 bases). Germline lookup yields CDR1 SGHNT and CDR2 YYREEE (reference sequence). The CDR3 consists of 16 residues. V was trimmed by 0 bases and J by 7 bases, leaving 17 bases between them. DNA of the CDR3: TGTGCCAGCAGCTTGGGCGGTGGACAGAAACAGAATGAGCAGTTCTTC. It specifies CASSLGGGQKQNEQFF.

This chain connects TRBV27 to TRBJ1-5; no clear D gene. CDR1 and CDR2 from the germline V gene are MNHEY and SMNVEV (reference sequence). V shed 3 bases and J shed 8 bases, with 14 bases lying between them. The CDR3 length is 14 residues. CDR3 sequence (DNA): TGTGCCAGCAGTTTTGTCCCTTTGAGGGAGCCCCAGCATTTT. Translation gives CASSFVPLREPQHF.